A single sample is the source of the 21 T cell receptor beta chains below, sequenced in a study of CD8 T cells in ankylosing spondylitis. Study conclusions and caveats: Blood from ankylosing spondylitis patients appeared to carry a characteristic roughly 8-variant TCR beta motif.

From the 5' RACE reads, TCRdb called clonotypes with MiXCR, one entry per CDR3 protein. The data contain about 840,000 distinct CDR3 sequences, about 12% of them seen just once; the ten biggest clones take up under 0.6%. These receptors lack a known antigen. Sequencing was done on a sample of blood, either unsorted or a sorted T cell fraction (not recorded which). The source of these receptors is a male donor with ankylosing spondylitis.

In this sample, this clonotype turned up many times. The chain is built from TRBV7-3 and TRBJ2-2; 8 bases agree with TRBD1. The length of the CDR3 is 15 residues. Losses at the gene ends were 6 bases for V and 4 bases for J; bases not matched to a gene: 7. The germline CDR1 and CDR2 sequences are SGHTA and FQGTGA. CDR3 bases: TGTGCCAGCAGTGCAGGGGGCCCGACCACCGGGGAGCTGTTTTTT. It codes for CASSAGGPTTGELFF.

The table lists this clonotype with many counts. The chain joins TRBV5-5 to TRBJ2-3; 7 nucleotides align to TRBD2. Looked up from germline, CDR1 is SGHKS and CDR2 is YYEKEE (reference sequence). With 1 base clipped from V and 0 bases from J, the junction kept 5 bases outside the gene matches. CDR3 size: 16 residues. CDR3 loop: CASSLLLAASTDTQYF. CDR3 DNA sequence: TGTGCCAGCAGCTTGCTCCTAGCGGCAAGCACAGATACGCAGTATTTT.

The table lists this clonotype with many counts. The chain combines TRBV7-2 with TRBJ1-2; maybe TRBD1 (5 bases). CDR3 length equals 15 residues. Germline CDR1 SGHTA, CDR2 FQGNSA. V was trimmed by 5 bases and J by 4 bases, leaving 17 bases between them. The CDR3 nucleotides read TGTGCCAGCAGCCAAACCTCACGGGACCTCTATGGCTACACCTTC. Protein: CASSQTSRDLYGYTF.

This clonotype occurred a few times. The chain is built from TRBV20-1 and TRBJ2-1; 10 bases agree with TRBD2. From germline, CDR1 is DFQATT and CDR2 SNEGSKA (reference sequence). Germline trimming cut 4 bases from V and 4 bases from J; bases unmatched to any gene: 7. This CDR3 has 15 residues. The CDR3 bases are TGCAGTGCTAAAGGCGGGACTAGCGAATACAATGAGCAGTTCTTC. It specifies CSAKGGTSEYNEQFF.

The sample holds a few counts of this clonotype. The V and J genes are TRBV20-1 and TRBJ2-1, with 11 bases aligning to TRBD2. V gave up 6 bases and J gave up 4 bases; unmatched junction bases: 11. Germline V gene data show CDR1 as DFQATT and CDR2 as SNEGSKA (reference sequence). This CDR3 has 16 residues. The CDR3 region has the DNA TGCAGTGCCTTGACTAGCGGGGCAGCTGTATACAATGAGCAGTTCTTC. This translates into CSALTSGAAVYNEQFF.

V is TRBV29-1 and J is TRBJ1-1; weak D call: TRBD1 (5 bases). The CDR3 contains 13 residues. Deletions cut 6 bases from V and 5 bases from J, with 16 bases between. Germline loops: CDR1 SQVTM, CDR2 ANQGSEA. The CDR3 nucleotides are TGCAGCGTCGGGGGGATACTTGGAACTGAAGCTTTCTTT. Translated: CSVGGILGTEAFF.

The rearrangement uses TRBV20-1 and TRBJ2-7; 7 positions agree with TRBD1. CDR1 is DFQATT and CDR2 is SNEGSKA in the germline V gene (reference sequence). The CDR3 loop spans 16 amino acids. The V gene end was trimmed by 0 bases and the J gene end by 0 bases; junction bases not matched to a gene: 8. The CDR3 here is CSAREGGQRSSYEQYF. DNA of the CDR3: TGCAGTGCTAGAGAAGGGGGCCAGCGGAGCTCCTACGAGCAGTACTTC.

The rearrangement uses TRBV30 and TRBJ2-7; D ambiguous. Germline V gene lookup returns CDR1 GTSNPN and CDR2 SVGIG (reference sequence). The CDR3 spans 10 residues. V lost 5 bases, J lost 3 bases, and 5 bases lay in between. The CDR3 here is CAWGNYEQYF. As DNA, the CDR3 is TGTGCCTGGGGGAACTACGAGCAGTACTTC.

This chain joins TRBV6-5 and TRBJ2-7; 7 positions agree with TRBD2. Looked up from germline, CDR1 is MNHEY and CDR2 is SVGAGI. The CDR3 is made up of 14 amino acids. With 2 bases clipped from V and 3 bases from J, the junction kept 4 bases outside the gene matches. The CDR3 DNA is TGTGCCAGCAGTTACAGCGGGACTTTCTACGAGCAGTACTTC. Its protein product is CASSYSGTFYEQYF.

This chain connects TRBV7-9 to TRBJ2-7, with 10 nucleotides matching TRBD2. Germline V gene sequence: CDR1 SEHNR, CDR2 FQNEAQ (reference sequence). V trimming: 2 bases; J trimming: 0 bases; junction bases outside the gene matches: 7. The CDR3 has 17 amino acids. This chain's CDR3 is CASSLRGTSAHSYEQYF. The CDR3 DNA sequence: TGTGCCAGCAGCTTACGGGGGACTAGCGCCCACTCCTACGAGCAGTACTTC.

This rearrangement joins TRBV4-3 to TRBJ2-6; TRBD2 matches 12 bases. V lost 1 base, J lost 0 bases, and 4 bases stayed unmatched. The CDR3 totals 19 residues. Germline CDR1 LGHNA, CDR2 YSLEER. The CDR3 DNA is TGCGCCAGCAGCCAAGTACTAGCGGGGGGTTACTCTGGGGCCAACGTCCTGACTTTC. It is translated as CASSQVLAGGYSGANVLTF.

The chain combines TRBV20-1 with TRBJ1-2; weak D call: TRBD1 (5 bases). Per germline, CDR1 DFQATT and CDR2 SNEGSKA (reference sequence). V lost 7 bases, J lost 4 bases, and 13 bases lay in between. CDR3 length: 12 amino acids. The CDR3 sequence is CSGGLGGYGYTF. The CDR3, as DNA: TGCAGTGGGGGTTTGGGGGGCTATGGCTACACCTTC.

J is TRBJ1-1 and V is TRBV6-1, with unresolved D. V was cut by 5 bases and J by 3 bases, with 19 bases left in between. The CDR3 runs to 16 residues. The germline V gene has CDR1 MNHNS and CDR2 SASEGT. CDR3 loop: CASSRVIGYRDTEAFF. DNA of the CDR3: TGTGCCAGCAGTAGGGTGATAGGGTATCGGGACACTGAAGCTTTCTTT.

This clonotype was detected only a few times. V and J are TRBV7-3 and TRBJ2-1, with 13 bases that match TRBD2. The CDR3 totals 16 residues. Germline-derived CDR1 and CDR2 are SGHTA and FQGTGA. The trim removed 2 bases at V and 6 bases at J, leaving 4 bases unmatched. The CDR3 sequence: CASSLEGTSGANEQFF. The DNA of the CDR3 is TGTGCCAGCAGCTTAGAAGGGACTAGCGGGGCCAATGAGCAGTTCTTC.

This clonotype has at least ten counts. The rearrangement uses TRBV5-1 and TRBJ2-1; D gene unclear. This CDR3 region has 12 residues. Germline CDR1 and CDR2: SGHRS and YFSETQ. Trimming removed 4 bases from V and 3 bases from J, with 5 bases in between. The CDR3 loop is CASSVNYNEQFF. The CDR3 DNA sequence: TGCGCCAGCAGCGTAAACTACAATGAGCAGTTCTTC.

This clonotype was seen a few times. This chain joins TRBV5-5 and TRBJ1-2; a weak D match, TRBD1 (5 bases). Looked up from germline, CDR1 is SGHKS and CDR2 is YYEKEE (reference sequence). V was trimmed by 2 bases and J by 6 bases, leaving 20 bases between them. The CDR3 covers 16 residues. This CDR3 is CASSLLAGRVKDGYTF. The CDR3 DNA sequence: TGTGCCAGCAGCTTATTGGCGGGCAGGGTTAAGGATGGCTACACCTTC.

There are many counts of this clonotype. The V call is TRBV12-3 or TRBV12-4, the J call TRBJ1-1; TRBD1 might be the D (5 bases). V was cut by 5 bases and J by 8 bases, with 9 bases left in between. The CDR3 length is 11 residues. The chain's CDR3 is CASSPDREAFF. The DNA for the CDR3 is TGTGCCAGCAGTCCCGACAGAGAAGCTTTCTTT.

In nucleotides, the CDR3 is TGCGCCAGCAGCCAAGATGTCTCTGGAGAGACCCAGTACTTC. It specifies CASSQDVSGETQYF. This rearrangement joins TRBV4-3 to TRBJ2-5; D gene uncertain. The germline V gene encodes CDR1 LGHNA and CDR2 YSLEER. The V end lost 0 bases, the J end lost 4 bases, and 9 bases lay between the germline ends. There are 14 residues in the CDR3.

This clonotype showed up just a few times. This chain connects TRBV5-1 to TRBJ2-3; TRBD2 agrees at 8 bases. Per germline, CDR1 SGHRS and CDR2 YFSETQ. The CDR3 is 16 amino acids. V trimming: 2 bases; J trimming: 6 bases; junction bases outside the gene matches: 11. The CDR3 sequence: CASSLESGRAGDTQYF. CDR3 nucleotide sequence: TGCGCCAGCAGCTTAGAGAGCGGGAGAGCTGGGGATACGCAGTATTTT.

This chain's CDR3 is CASRLAGAGTDTQYF. The CDR3 DNA reads TGTGCCAGCAGACTAGCGGGGGCGGGCACAGATACGCAGTATTTT. The chain employs TRBV6-2 or TRBV6-3 and TRBJ2-3, with 11 bases fitting TRBD2. In germline, CDR1 is MNHEY, CDR2 SVGEGT. After removal of 6 bases from V and 1 base from J, the junction contained 3 bases not matched to a gene. The CDR3 has 15 residues.

This clonotype has more than one count but fewer than ten. The rearrangement joins TRBV24-1 to TRBJ2-1; 8 nucleotides agree with TRBD2. The CDR3 has 19 amino acids. Germline-derived CDR1 and CDR2 are KGHDR and SFDVKD. Unmatched junction bases numbered 16, after V lost 1 base and J lost 6 bases. CDR3 DNA: TGTGCCACCAGTGATTTAAGAACGGAACGGGGGGGAATTGCCAATGAGCAGTTCTTC. Encoded protein: CATSDLRTERGGIANEQFF.